This is a list of T cell receptor beta chains from one sample in a study of blood T cell repertoires in COVID-19. Method: immunoSEQ multiplex PCR; TCRdb's copy keeps in-frame clones and lacks some. There are about 270,000 clones in the sample; roughly 93% occur only once, and under 3% lies in the top ten. The sequenced sample consisted of PBMCs or T cells enriched from blood (not recorded which). The receptors were gathered from a woman aged 40 to 50 with acute COVID-19. Each CDR3 is given with its conserved first and last residue. A D gene is named only where the DNA matches it firmly. Not all rows give a size; the values are once, few, many and, for expanded clones, a class.

NA TRBJ1-2 NA TRBV5-1 14 CASSLDVGAGGYTF TGCGCCAGCAGCTTGGACGTGGGGGCGGGTGGCTACACCTTC
TRBD2 TRBJ2-2 NA TRBV5-5 16 CASSQGLAYNTGELFF TGTGCCAGCAGCCAGGGACTAGCGTATAACACCGGGGAGCTGTTTTTT
NA TRBJ1-6 once TRBV27 14 CASSFGQPGSPLHF TGTGCCAGCAGTTTCGGACAGCCAGGTTCACCCCTCCACTTT
TRBD2 TRBJ2-2 NA TRBV11-1 15 CASRLSGTDTGELFF TGTGCCAGCAGACTTAGCGGGACTGACACCGGGGAGCTGTTTTTT
NA TRBJ2-7 NA TRBV28 14 CASSNGVRGYEQYF TGTGCCAGCAGTAACGGGGTTCGGGGCTACGAGCAGTACTTC
TRBD1 TRBJ1-4 NA TRBV25-1 15 CASRPKTGAGEKLFF TGTGCCAGCAGACCCAAGACAGGGGCGGGAGAAAAACTGTTTTTT
TRBD1 TRBJ2-7 NA TRBV2 15 CASSEAQQGSYEQYF TGTGCCAGCAGTGAAGCGCAACAGGGGTCCTACGAGCAGTACTTC
NA TRBJ2-5 once TRBV11-1 15 CASSLGATTQETQYF TGTGCCAGCAGCTTAGGGGCTACAACCCAAGAGACCCAGTACTTC
TRBD1 TRBJ1-2 NA TRBV19 14 CASSIDDRDGGYTF TGTGCCAGTAGTATAGACGACAGGGATGGCGGCTACACCTTC
NA TRBJ1-2 NA TRBV18 16 CASSRFRDNEPYGYTF TGTGCCAGCTCACGATTCAGGGACAACGAACCCTATGGCTACACCTTC
NA TRBJ1-2 NA TRBV28 14 CASSPLGGNYGYTF TGTGCCAGCAGCCCCTTAGGGGGTAACTATGGCTACACCTTC
NA TRBJ2-1 few TRBV6-2/TRBV6-3 13 CASSYASVNEQFF TGTGCCAGCAGTTACGCTTCGGTTAATGAGCAGTTCTTC
NA TRBJ1-6 NA TRBV9 18 CASSATSGGGADNSPLHF TGTGCCAGCAGCGCAACTAGCGGGGGGGGCGCGGATAATTCACCCCTCCACTTT
TRBD1 TRBJ1-3 NA TRBV28 16 CASSADRGRIGNTIYF TGTGCCAGCAGTGCGGACAGGGGGCGGATAGGAAACACCATATATTTT
NA TRBJ1-3 NA TRBV28 11 CASYSGNTIYF TGTGCCAGCTACTCCGGAAACACCATATATTTT
TRBD2 TRBJ2-1 NA TRBV7-2 15 CASSLARAGGNEQFF TGTGCCAGCAGCTTAGCGCGGGCGGGAGGCAATGAGCAGTTCTTC
TRBD2 TRBJ2-7 NA TRBV4-2 15 CASGFAEREAYEQYF TGTGCCAGCGGGTTTGCTGAGCGGGAGGCTTACGAGCAGTACTTC
NA TRBJ2-7 NA TRBV7-2 13 CASSLFGGNEQYF TGTGCCAGCAGCTTATTTGGCGGAAACGAGCAGTACTTC
NA TRBJ2-1 NA TRBV15 16 CATSPGLAGSYNEQFF TGTGCCACCAGCCCCGGCCTAGCCGGCTCCTACAATGAGCAGTTCTTC
TRBD1 TRBJ1-1 NA TRBV9 15 CASSASQGAGTEAFF TGTGCCAGCAGCGCCTCACAGGGGGCTGGTACTGAAGCTTTCTTT
NA TRBJ2-2 NA TRBV9 15 CASSVGQGGTGELFF TGTGCCAGCAGCGTAGGACAGGGAGGCACCGGGGAGCTGTTTTTT
TRBD2 TRBJ2-1 NA TRBV11-2 16 CASSRGLAGGHNEQFF TGTGCCAGCAGCCGGGGACTAGCGGGGGGGCACAATGAGCAGTTCTTC
NA TRBJ1-2 once TRBV5-6 12 CASSFGGVGYTF TGTGCCAGCAGCTTCGGGGGTGTTGGCTACACCTTC
NA TRBJ1-6 NA TRBV21-1 21 CASTSQGVPTNGHSYNSPLHF TGTGCCAGCACCAGCCAAGGGGTCCCCACCAATGGCCACTCCTATAATTCACCCCTCCACTTT
NA TRBJ1-2 once TRBV28 13 CASSLGRGGGYTF TGTGCCAGCAGTTTAGGACGTGGGGGGGGCTACACCTTC
TRBD2 TRBJ2-5 NA TRBV7-2 17 CASSLVPSGGVRETQYF TGTGCCAGCAGCTTAGTACCTAGCGGGGGGGTACGGGAGACCCAGTACTTC
NA TRBJ2-5 NA TRBV6-5 14 CASSYSPGQKTQYF TGTGCCAGCAGTTACTCGCCAGGTCAAAAGACCCAGTACTTC
TRBD1 TRBJ1-5 NA TRBV3-1/TRBV3-2 13 CASSRGGDQPQHF TGTGCCAGCAGCCGAGGGGGCGATCAGCCCCAGCATTTT
NA TRBJ2-3 once TRBV5-4 15 CASSSGPDRGDTQYF TGTGCCAGCAGCTCGGGCCCCGACCGGGGAGATACGCAGTATTTT
TRBD1 TRBJ2-3 NA TRBV6-5 15 CASSIHRGQPDTQYF TGTGCCAGCAGTATTCACAGGGGGCAACCAGATACGCAGTATTTT
NA TRBJ1-2 NA TRBV19 13 CASTTTGWRGYTF TGTGCCAGTACGACTACAGGGTGGCGTGGCTACACCTTC
TRBD2 TRBJ2-7 NA TRBV6-5 13 CASSGGRIYEQYF TGTGCCAGCAGCGGCGGGAGAATCTACGAGCAGTACTTC
TRBD1 TRBJ2-5 NA TRBV5-6 14 CASSWDREPETQYF TGTGCCAGCAGTTGGGACAGGGAGCCGGAGACCCAGTACTTC
NA TRBJ1-2 NA TRBV6-5 15 CASSAVPGTFYGYTF TGTGCCAGCAGCGCCGTACCCGGGACTTTCTATGGCTACACCTTC
NA TRBJ2-7 NA TRBV7-9 15 CASSSSGLLSYEQYF TGTGCCAGCAGCTCTTCGGGACTGCTCTCCTACGAGCAGTACTTC
TRBD2 TRBJ2-7 NA TRBV19 13 CASARTSSYEQYF TGTGCCAGCGCCAGGACTAGCTCCTACGAGCAGTACTTC
TRBD1 TRBJ1-6 NA TRBV7-8 14 CASSPRQGAAPLHF TGTGCCAGCAGCCCAAGACAGGGGGCCGCACCCCTCCACTTT
TRBD1 TRBJ2-1 once TRBV7-3 17 CASSLKGDGQGADEQFF TGTGCCAGCAGCTTAAAGGGGGACGGACAGGGGGCCGATGAGCAGTTCTTC
NA TRBJ2-5 NA TRBV11-1 15 CASSLDGTPQETQYF TGTGCCAGCAGCCTAGACGGGACACCCCAAGAGACCCAGTACTTC
NA TRBJ2-2 NA TRBV5-1 17 CASSPRQVGQGTGELFF TGCGCCAGCAGCCCTAGACAGGTCGGGCAGGGCACCGGGGAGCTGTTTTTT
TRBD1 TRBJ1-1 NA TRBV30 14 CAWSPKDREAEAFF TGTGCCTGGAGTCCTAAGGACAGGGAGGCTGAAGCTTTCTTT
NA TRBJ1-4 once TRBV4-1 14 CASSPGGTNEKLFF TGCGCCAGCAGCCCCGGGGGAACTAATGAAAAACTGTTTTTT
NA TRBJ2-5 NA TRBV11-2 15 CASSLDGGPKETQYF TGTGCCAGCAGCTTAGATGGTGGGCCAAAAGAGACCCAGTACTTC
NA TRBJ2-5 NA TRBV30 13 CAWSPGSVGTQYF TGTGCCTGGAGTCCCGGGAGTGTCGGGACCCAGTACTTC
NA TRBJ2-3 NA TRBV20-1 10 CSAEGDTQYF TGCAGTGCGGAGGGGGATACGCAGTATTTT
TRBD2 TRBJ2-1 NA TRBV9 17 CASSVESGGSSYNEQFF TGTGCCAGCAGCGTGGAAAGCGGGGGCAGCTCCTACAATGAGCAGTTCTTC
NA TRBJ2-7 NA TRBV7-9 14 CASSYGGQTYEQYF TGTGCCAGCAGCTACGGGGGTCAGACCTACGAGCAGTACTTC